One TCR beta chain is described in this entry. This clonotype was observed a handful of times. Its antigen target is currently unknown. Within one base of it there is no much larger clone, and no base qualities were kept. From the second PCR step on, the TCR alpha and beta chain libraries were amplified in separate reactions. The CMV status of each donor was determined by measuring IFNgamma production from CD4+ T cells after fresh PBMCs had been stimulated overnight with CMV viral lysate. CD4 T cells were positively selected with Miltenyi beads, followed by positive selection of CD8 T cells from the CD4-negative fraction. After staining for CD3, CD4, CD8, CD45RA, CD27 and a live/dead dye, cells were sorted on a BD Aria II into four subsets based on CD45RA and CD27. A few healthy volunteers provided blood, and the blood of each volunteer was split into CD4 and CD8 T cells and then into four differentiation subsets. Roughly 0.13 L of peripheral blood was collected from each donor, and PBMC were isolated by Ficoll-Paque PLUS density-gradient centrifugation. The sorted cells were lysed in RLT buffer, after which RNA was extracted using a Qiagen RNeasy kit and kept at -80 degrees C.

This sample is drawn from a study of naive and memory T cell subsets (dated by TCRdb to the late 2010s). General notes on the study: Sorted naive and memory T cell subsets from peripheral blood were analyzed in the study using a UMI-based, open-source pipeline for TCR alpha and beta sequencing. Complete agreement was observed between the functional CMV T cell responses and the IgG serology results. RNA was DNase-treated and reverse transcribed with TCR constant-region primers, mostly using SuperScript III. Broader findings and caveats from the paper: TCR abundance followed a power law with an exponent that was different for naive and memory subsets but consistent across the three individuals. The repertoire findings for the naive and memory subsets could not be validated against a ground truth, as none was available. Gini index rose and Shannon and inverse Simpson diversity fell from naive through CM, EM and EMRA in both CD4 and CD8 cells. RNA-based TCR counts may be affected by expression changes linked to T cell activation and differentiation. Following error correction, more than 90% of naive TCR sequences occurred only once, which made naive abundance distributions much steeper than those of memory subsets. Clonotypes were defined as single alpha or beta chain sequences, not paired alpha/beta receptors.

Germline trimming: 6 bases from V, 2 bases from J; junction bases outside gene matches: 7. From the cysteine through the phenylalanine, the CDR3 covers 14 amino acids. Here the CDR3 DNA is all that survives: 42 bases in frame from base 1. CDR1 and CDR2 (SQVTM, ANQGSEA) derive from the germline V gene. Receptors were amplified or captured by UMI-ligation and nested PCR. The beta constant-region primer was an equimolar mix of two oligonucleotides covering both TRBC1 and TRBC2. Four rounds of PCR, combining the SP2 primer with nested alpha and beta constant-region primers, were used to amplify the ligated cDNA. A single-stranded oligonucleotide containing the SP2 primer and a 12-nucleotide UMI was joined to the 3' end of the cDNA by T4 RNA ligase 1. The ligation reaction was kept at 16 degrees C for about 19-24 hours. PCR2 was typically run as a SYBR Green qPCR and stopped at a predetermined threshold to prevent over-amplification. Every purification after the first one was done using Agencourt AMPure XP magnetic beads. Libraries were quantified by Qubit and checked on a TapeStation, with a main peak expected near 650 bp. Pooled libraries were sequenced on an Illumina MiSeq with v2 2x251 paired-end kits, typically giving roughly 1-2.3 million reads per sample. Each sample's library went into the pool at roughly 4 nM, and about 5-7% PhiX was added to help with cluster recognition. From the authors' description of their analysis: Using tag matching that tolerated one base-pair mismatch, Decombinator assigned V and J genes to FASTQ reads that had been processed by Demultiplexor. UMIs were used by Collapsinator to correct both sequencing errors and frequency errors arising from PCR heterogeneity. TCRs were translated and CDR3s were extracted from the conserved cysteine to the FGXG phenylalanine by CDR3Translator, with non-productive sequences being flagged. Repertoires were subsampled to equal numbers of UMI-defined TCRs before Gini, Shannon entropy and inverse Simpson indices were calculated. Clonotype abundance distributions were fitted to a power law by maximum likelihood within the linear range. When run on a single naive CD8 sample, MIGEC and the pipeline yielded similar UMI counts, similar unique TCR numbers and similar clonal distributions. The repertoires were searched for several thousand CMV-associated CDR3 sequences that had been compiled from VDJdb and a published dataset. Clones were called with MiXCR by TCRdb after fastp trimmed the public reads at Q25, and only in-frame beta chains were retained. Entries are consolidated by CDR3 protein sequence, retaining the most common genes and DNA. TCRdb, not the authors, supplied the V and J calls. In all, the sample holds 100,000 to 150,000 distinct CDR3 sequences, and 35% to 40% of those were seen once. The ten most abundant clones make up 0.9% of the sample.

The receptor chain draws on TRBV29-1 and TRBJ2-1; 7 junctional bases match TRBD2. The source material was central memory CD4+ T cells from blood. The cell subset or site label on this specimen signifies: central memory, CD45RA- CD27+. The receptor was derived from a human donor in good health. At the DNA level, the sequence is TGCAGCGTCCAAGCGGGGACGGCCTACAATGAGCAGTTCTTC. This yields the protein CSVQAGTAYNEQFF.